Presented here are 28 T cell receptor beta chains from one specimen sequenced in a study of vaccination effects on CD4 cells after COVID-19. Prior to sequencing, the ViraFEST assay stimulated PBMC with viral peptide pools, which expanded the antigen-specific CD4+ T cells. CD4+ T cell isolation took place after approximately 11 days of culture. The person had PCR-confirmed SARS-CoV-2 infection between March and December 2020. Some clones are missing from TCRdb's copy, which holds only in-frame ones; the method was immunoSEQ multiplex PCR. The sample includes roughly 30,000 clones, 72% of them seen just once. These receptors have no identified antigens. The starting material was CD4+ T cells from PBMCs cultured with a peptide pool, obtained before COVID-19 vaccination. The receptors originated from a human donor who had a prior SARS-CoV-2 infection.

The chain links TRBV6-5 to TRBJ2-3, with D perhaps TRBD2 (6 bases). The CDR3 runs to 14 residues. V shed 2 bases and J shed 6 bases, with 12 bases lying between them. CDR1 is MNHEY and CDR2 is SVGAGI in the germline V gene. CDR3 sequence reads: CASSYQDRGDTQYF. CDR3 nucleotide sequence: TGTGCCAGCAGTTACCAAGACCGGGGGGATACGCAGTATTTT.

The rearrangement joins TRBV7-2 to TRBJ1-2; D unresolved. This CDR3 is 14 amino acids long. V shed 1 base and J shed 14 bases, with 20 bases lying between them. Looked up from germline, CDR1 is SGHTA and CDR2 is FQGNSA. CDR3 amino acids: CASSLVGQLYGGTF. For the CDR3, the DNA is TGTGCCAGCAGCTTAGTCGGGCAGCTCTATGGAGGAACCTTC.

V usage is TRBV7-3 and J usage is TRBJ2-3; D is uncertain. CDR3 size: 13 residues. Looked up from germline, CDR1 is SGHTA and CDR2 is FQGTGA. V was cut by 8 bases and J by 7 bases, with 16 bases left in between. CDR3 residues: CASPWDMGNTQYF. The CDR3 DNA reads as TGTGCCAGCCCATGGGATATGGGTAATACGCAGTATTTT.

This clone showed up just once. This chain links TRBV20-1 with TRBJ2-5, with D perhaps TRBD1 (6 bases). The CDR3 spans 12 residues. Trimming removed 3 bases from V and 5 bases from J, with 10 bases in between. The germline CDR1 and CDR2 sequences are DFQATT and SNEGSKA (reference sequence). The CDR3 loop is CSASFTGETQYF. The CDR3 coding sequence is TGCAGTGCTAGTTTCACAGGGGAGACCCAGTACTTC.

The rearrangement uses TRBV6-6 and TRBJ1-4; tentatively, D is TRBD1 (6 bases). Germline loops: CDR1 MNHNY, CDR2 SVGAGI (reference sequence). The CDR3 runs to 16 residues. V lost 0 bases and J lost 6, with 14 bases in between. The CDR3 nucleotides are TGTGCCAGCAGTTACTCGGGACAAGGAAGGGATGAAAAACTGTTTTTT. Its protein product is CASSYSGQGRDEKLFF.

V and J are TRBV4-3 and TRBJ1-2; D remains ambiguous. V was trimmed by 0 bases and J by 4 bases, leaving 15 bases between them. There are 16 residues in the CDR3. The V gene's germline CDR1 is LGHNA and CDR2 YSLEER. CDR3 residues: CASSQDHRALSYGYTF. The CDR3 DNA sequence: TGCGCCAGCAGCCAAGATCATCGGGCCCTAAGCTATGGCTACACCTTC.

The chain links TRBV6-5 to TRBJ2-7; TRBD1 matches 8 bases. The CDR3 extends over 15 amino acids. The trim removed 0 bases at V and 7 bases at J, leaving 8 bases unmatched. Per the germline V gene, CDR1 is MNHEY and CDR2 is SVGAGI. This CDR3 reads CASSYSVTGVREQYF. Here the CDR3 DNA reads TGTGCCAGCAGTTACTCTGTGACAGGGGTGAGAGAGCAGTACTTC.

This chain joins TRBV2 and TRBJ1-6; 7 nucleotides align to TRBD1. Germline CDR1 and CDR2: SNHLY and FYNNEI. The CDR3 is made up of 15 amino acids. V lost 6 bases, J lost 6 bases, and 8 bases stayed unmatched. The CDR3 DNA reads TGTGCCAGCAGGGGAGACAGGGCTGGTAATTCACCCCTCCACTTT. Translated: CASRGDRAGNSPLHF.

This chain joins TRBV18 and TRBJ1-2; D may be TRBD1 (5 bases). There are 15 residues in the CDR3. Trimming removed 3 bases from V and 4 bases from J, with 15 bases in between. Germline values: CDR1 KGHSH, CDR2 LQKENI. The CDR3 here is CASSPRVYETYGYTF. CDR3 nucleotides: TGTGCCAGCTCACCCAGGGTTTACGAGACCTATGGCTACACCTTC. Drawing the rest from reference TRBV18 and TRBJ1-2, the complete variable domain is NAGVMQNPRHLVRRRGQEARLRCSPMKGHSHVYWYRQLPEEGLKFMVYLQKENIIDESGMPKERFSAEFPKEGPSILRIQQVVRGDSAAYFCASSPRVYETYGYTFGSGTRLTVV.

In DNA form, the CDR3 reads TGTGCCAGCAGTTCGGGACTACCATCCTACAATGAGCAGTTCTTC. Its translation is CASSSGLPSYNEQFF. The chain is built from TRBV27 and TRBJ2-1, with TRBD2 identical over 7 bases. Unmatched junction bases numbered 4, after V lost 4 bases and J lost 1 base. This CDR3 contains 15 residues. In germline, CDR1 is MNHEY, CDR2 SMNVEV (reference sequence).

The chain links TRBV11-3 to TRBJ2-7; D may match TRBD1 or TRBD2 (5 bases each). V shed 4 bases and J shed 1 base, with 11 bases lying between them. The CDR3 runs 14 residues. In germline, CDR1 is SGHNT, CDR2 YENEEA. DNA for the CDR3: TGTGCCAGCAGCTCGGGACGCGCTTCCTACGAGCAGTACTTC. Amino acids: CASSSGRASYEQYF.

This chain links TRBV3-1 (or the pseudogene TRBV3-2) with TRBJ1-1; a weak D match, TRBD1 (5 bases). CDR3 length: 14 amino acids. CDR1 LGHDT and CDR2 YNNKEL come from the germline V gene (reference sequence). V dropped 1 base and J dropped 3 bases, with 9 bases sitting between them. CDR3 region: CASSQVGGYTEAFF. The CDR3 nucleotides are TGTGCCAGCAGCCAAGTGGGGGGATACACTGAAGCTTTCTTT.

This clone was observed once. The chain employs TRBV2 and TRBJ2-7; 10 nucleotides agree with TRBD2. The CDR3 extends over 18 amino acids. J gave up 1 base and V 5 bases, and 14 bases lay outside the gene matches. Germline CDR1 is SNHLY and CDR2 is FYNNEI. Here the CDR3 DNA reads TGTGCCAGCAGTTGGGCACGTAAACTAGCGGGGCAATCCTACGAGCAGTACTTC. It specifies CASSWARKLAGQSYEQYF. Together with reference TRBV2 and TRBJ2-7, the CDR3 gives the full variable domain: EPEVTQTPSHQVTQMGQEVILRCVPISNHLYFYWYRQILGQKVEFLVSFYNNEISEKSEIFDDQFSVERPDGSNFTLKIRSTKLEDSAMYFCASSWARKLAGQSYEQYFGPGTRLTVT.

The rearrangement uses TRBV12-3 or TRBV12-4 and TRBJ2-2, with D possibly TRBD2 on 6 matching bases. The CDR3 has 13 amino acids. V gave up 3 bases and J gave up 7 bases, with 9 bases separating them. The CDR3 loop reads CASSFVRGGELFF. DNA of the CDR3: TGTGCCAGCAGTTTTGTGCGGGGCGGGGAGCTGTTTTTT.

In its sample, this clone was seen a few times. This chain links TRBV3-1 (or the pseudogene TRBV3-2) with TRBJ1-4; 10 nucleotides align to TRBD1. The V gene's germline CDR1 is LGHDT and CDR2 YNNKEL (reference sequence). V was pared by 1 base and J by 4 bases, with 3 bases of the junction left unmatched. This CDR3 has 16 residues. CDR3 region: CASSQAWTGGNEKLFF. The DNA for the CDR3 is TGTGCCAGCAGCCAAGCGTGGACAGGGGGTAATGAAAAACTGTTTTTT.

This clone has only a few counts. The V call is TRBV4-1, the J call TRBJ1-2, with D perhaps matching TRBD1 (5 bases). Trimming pared 0 bases from V and 5 bases from J, leaving 13 bases between. This CDR3 contains 15 residues. CDR1 MGHRA and CDR2 YSYEKL come from the germline V gene. The chain's CDR3 is CASSQERVSGYGYTF. CDR3 DNA: TGCGCCAGCAGCCAAGAAAGGGTATCAGGGTATGGCTACACCTTC.

This chain uses TRBV7-3 with TRBJ2-1, with D maybe TRBD2 (6 bases). This CDR3 is 15 amino acids long. CDR1 is SGHTA and CDR2 is FQGTGA in the germline V gene. Trimming removed 0 bases at V and 7 bases at J, with 13 bases between. The CDR3 reads CASSLTSGDWNEQFF. CDR3 nucleotides: TGTGCCAGCAGCTTAACTAGCGGAGATTGGAATGAGCAGTTCTTC.

The chain is built from TRBV6-8 and TRBJ2-7, with D uncertain. Germline loops: CDR1 MNHGY, CDR2 SAAAGT. There are 12 residues in the CDR3. The ends were cut back, 8 bases at V and 3 bases at J, with 11 bases in the middle. CDR3 nucleotide sequence: TGTGCCAGCGCCTGGGTGGTCTACGAGCAGTACTTC. This codes for CASAWVVYEQYF.

The chain is built from TRBV15 and TRBJ2-1; TRBD1 agrees at 9 bases. CDR3 length: 15 amino acids. CDR1 and CDR2 (germline): LNHNV, YYDKDF (reference sequence). Trimming at V came to 1 base and at J to 10 bases, leaving 8 bases not matched to a gene. The CDR3 is CATSRGRTGAREQFF. The CDR3 DNA reads TGTGCCACCAGCAGAGGGCGGACAGGGGCCAGGGAGCAGTTCTTC.

This rearrangement joins TRBV7-2 to TRBJ1-2, with 7 bases identical to TRBD1. Trimming took 5 bases from V and 0 from J; bases not matched to a gene: 12. CDR3 length equals 17 residues. Germline CDR1 reads SGHTA; CDR2 reads FQGNSA. The CDR3: CASSLRYTGASNYGYTF. The CDR3 DNA follows: TGTGCCAGCAGCCTGAGGTATACAGGGGCCTCTAACTATGGCTACACCTTC. The full variable domain, completed using reference TRBV7-2 and TRBJ1-2, is GAGVSQSPSNKVTEKGKDVELRCDPISGHTALYWYRQSLGQGLEFLIYFQGNSAPDKSGLPSDRFSAERTGGSVSTLTIQRTQQEDSAVYLCASSLRYTGASNYGYTFGSGTRLTVV.

The rearrangement joins TRBV2 to TRBJ2-7, with D uncertain. The CDR3 is 14 residues long. The germline V gene has CDR1 SNHLY and CDR2 FYNNEI. The germline V and J ends were trimmed by 0 bases and 3 bases, with 9 bases remaining between them. As DNA, the CDR3 is TGTGCCAGCAGTGAAGCGCCCGGTATCTACGAGCAGTACTTC. Translating it yields CASSEAPGIYEQYF. The whole variable domain, filled in from reference TRBV2 and TRBJ2-7, reads EPEVTQTPSHQVTQMGQEVILRCVPISNHLYFYWYRQILGQKVEFLVSFYNNEISEKSEIFDDQFSVERPDGSNFTLKIRSTKLEDSAMYFCASSEAPGIYEQYFGPGTRLTVT.

This chain uses TRBV7-3 with TRBJ2-5, with 10 bases fitting TRBD2. V lost 5 bases to trimming and J lost 4 bases; unmatched junction nucleotides: 7. Looked up from germline, CDR1 is SGHTA and CDR2 is FQGTGA. This CDR3 is 15 amino acids long. As DNA, the CDR3 is TGTGCCAGCAGCCCGAGCGGGAGGGCCGGAGAGACCCAGTACTTC. Its protein product is CASSPSGRAGETQYF. Full variable domain (rest looked up from reference TRBV7-3 and TRBJ2-5): GAGVSQTPSNKVTEKGKYVELRCDPISGHTALYWYRQSLGQGPEFLIYFQGTGAADDSGLPNDRFFAVRPEGSVSTLKIQRTERGDSAVYLCASSPSGRAGETQYFGPGTRLLVL.

This sequence joins TRBV11-2 and TRBJ2-1, with 9 bases identical to TRBD1. The CDR3 is 15 amino acids. Trimming removed 1 base from V and 2 bases from J; junction bases left unmatched: 0. In germline, CDR1 is SGHAT, CDR2 FQNNGV. CDR3 DNA sequence: TGTGCCAGCAGCTTAGGGACAGGGGCCTACAATGAGCAGTTCTTC. This codes for CASSLGTGAYNEQFF.

This clone has just a few counts. J is TRBJ2-3 and V is TRBV11-1; D is ambiguous. Germline values: CDR1 SGHAT, CDR2 FQDESV (reference sequence). This CDR3 contains 12 residues. Between the trimmed V and J ends, which lost 1 base and 6 bases, there was a span of 5 bases. For the CDR3, the DNA is TGTGCCAGCAGCTTAGTTGTGGATACGCAGTATTTT. This gives the protein CASSLVVDTQYF.

This clone was observed a few times. The rearrangement uses TRBV3-1 (or the pseudogene TRBV3-2) and TRBJ2-7; D remains unclear. The CDR3 is made up of 12 amino acids. Germline V CDR1 and CDR2: LGHDT, YNNKEL (reference sequence). The V gene lost 3 bases and the J gene lost 7 bases, with 10 bases spanning the gap. The CDR3 spells CASSQGMGEQYF. The DNA of the CDR3 is TGTGCCAGCAGCCAGGGGATGGGGGAGCAGTACTTC.

J is TRBJ1-4 and V is TRBV5-4; D remains ambiguous. Trimming cost V 1 base and J 7 bases, with 8 bases left between them. The germline gives CDR1 SGHNT, CDR2 YYREEE (reference sequence). CDR3 length: 13 amino acids. The CDR3 nucleotides are TGTGCCAGCAGCTTGAAGGGAAGTGAAAAACTGTTTTTT. Translating it yields CASSLKGSEKLFF.

This clone was seen only once. This rearrangement joins TRBV7-9 to TRBJ2-1, with D perhaps matching TRBD2 (6 bases). Trimming cost V 5 bases and J 3 bases, with 20 bases left between them. This CDR3 region has 17 residues. The germline V gene has CDR1 SEHNR and CDR2 FQNEAQ (reference sequence). The chain's CDR3 is CASSLKPGLKNYNEQFF. CDR3 DNA: TGTGCCAGCAGCCTAAAACCGGGACTTAAAAACTACAATGAGCAGTTCTTC.

The chain uses TRBV19 and TRBJ2-1; TRBD1 is a possible D gene (6 bases). Germline CDR1 is LNHDA and CDR2 is SQIVND (reference sequence). V was trimmed by 5 bases and J by 4 bases, leaving 9 bases between them. The CDR3 runs 13 residues. DNA for the CDR3: TGTGCCAGTAGTCCGGACAGATACAATGAGCAGTTCTTC. Encoded protein: CASSPDRYNEQFF.